Each of the 18 T cell receptor beta chains below was sequenced from the same sample in a study of follicular helper T cells after annual influenza vaccination. Assay used: immunoSEQ multiplex PCR; TCRdb lists only in-frame clones, some missing. The sample records around 13,000 clones, just under 80% being singletons. Time point in this sample: 2014-2015 season, pre-vaccination. The sample consisted of CXCR5- memory CD4+ T cells sorted from blood, taken on the day of influenza vaccination. These receptors originate from an adult who received the influenza vaccine.

J is TRBJ2-7 and V is TRBV2; 7 bases agree with TRBD1. Per the germline V gene, CDR1 is SNHLY and CDR2 is FYNNEI. There are 14 residues in the CDR3. The trim removed 9 bases at V and 3 bases at J, leaving 11 bases unmatched. The CDR3 loop reads CARQKTGNVYEQYF. CDR3 DNA sequence: TGTGCCAGGCAAAAGACAGGGAACGTCTACGAGCAGTACTTC.

The genes are TRBV6-6 and TRBJ1-1; the D is unclear. V lost 1 base, J lost 3 bases, and 9 bases lay in between. The CDR3 is 14 residues long. The germline V gene encodes CDR1 MNHNY and CDR2 SVGAGI (reference sequence). This CDR3 reads CASSYLPVDTEAFF. DNA of the CDR3: TGTGCCAGCAGTTACTTGCCCGTAGACACTGAAGCTTTCTTT.

The rearrangement joins TRBV7-9 to TRBJ1-4, with D unclear. CDR3 size: 13 residues. Germline loops: CDR1 SEHNR, CDR2 FQNEAQ (reference sequence). Deletions cut 1 base from V and 11 bases from J, with 11 bases between. The CDR3 region has the DNA TGTGCCAGCAGCTTAGAACCGGTGGGGAAACTGTTTTTT. Its protein product is CASSLEPVGKLFF.

The rearrangement uses TRBV4-1 and TRBJ2-2; 13 nucleotides align to TRBD2. With V trimmed by 4 bases and J by 2 bases, 4 bases remained unmatched. Per the germline V gene, CDR1 is MGHRA and CDR2 is YSYEKL. The CDR3 sequence is 17 residues long. The CDR3 DNA reads as TGCGCCAGCAGCCCCCGGACTAGCGGGGGTAACACCGGGGAGCTGTTTTTT. Its translation is CASSPRTSGGNTGELFF.

This rearrangement joins TRBV5-1 to TRBJ1-6, with D perhaps matching TRBD1 (5 bases). CDR3 length equals 15 residues. Germline loops: CDR1 SGHRS, CDR2 YFSETQ. V lost 4 bases and J 6 bases, leaving 14 bases between the germline ends. The CDR3, as DNA: TGCGCCAGCAGCCCAGGGAGGGTCTCTAATTCACCCCTCCACTTT. Its translation is CASSPGRVSNSPLHF.

This clone has more than one count but fewer than ten. This sequence joins TRBV4-1 and TRBJ1-6; D ambiguous. The germline CDR1 and CDR2 sequences are MGHRA and YSYEKL. The CDR3 consists of 13 residues. Trimming cost V 3 bases and J 15 bases, with 15 bases left between them. The CDR3 DNA sequence: TGCGCCAGCAGCCACCTCCTTTTACGGCTCCTCCACTTT. This sequence encodes CASSHLLLRLLHF.

In its sample, this clone was seen a few times. The chain's CDR3 is CASSLYTSLGYTF. CDR3 DNA sequence: TGCGCCAGCAGCTTGTACACCTCGCTTGGCTACACCTTC. This chain joins TRBV5-1 and TRBJ1-2; the D is unclear. Germline V gene data show CDR1 as SGHRS and CDR2 as YFSETQ. With 1 base removed from V and 7 bases from J, the gap between germline ends came to 11 bases. This CDR3 contains 13 residues.

The chain is built from TRBV4-3 and TRBJ2-1; D perhaps matches TRBD2 (5 bases). V lost 0 bases to trimming and J lost 7 bases, with 10 bases between them. Germline V gives CDR1 LGHNA, CDR2 YSLEER. CDR3 length: 14 residues. CDR3 residues: CASSQELGANEQFF. The DNA for the CDR3 is TGCGCCAGCAGCCAAGAACTGGGAGCGAATGAGCAGTTCTTC.

The chain carries TRBV5-1 and TRBJ2-5; possible D gene TRBD2, 6 bases. Trimming cost V 3 bases and J 0 bases, with 12 bases left between them. The CDR3 contains 15 residues. Germline CDR1 SGHRS, CDR2 YFSETQ. CDR3 amino acids: CASSSTGGHQETQYF. Here the CDR3 DNA reads TGCGCCAGCAGCTCGACTGGAGGGCACCAAGAGACCCAGTACTTC. The complete variable domain, with remaining parts taken from reference TRBV5-1 and TRBJ2-5, reads KAGVTQTPRYLIKTRGQQVTLSCSPISGHRSVSWYQQTPGQGLQFLFEYFSETQRNKGNFPGRFSGRQFSNSRSEMNVSTLELGDSALYLCASSSTGGHQETQYFGPGTRLLVL.

This chain connects TRBV6-6 to TRBJ1-2, with 10 bases fitting TRBD1. Per the germline V gene, CDR1 is MNHNY and CDR2 is SVGAGI (reference sequence). The CDR3 totals 14 residues. J gave up 4 bases and V 6 bases, and 5 bases lay outside the gene matches. The CDR3 is CASSAGQGVYGYTF. The CDR3 DNA is TGTGCCAGCAGCGCCGGACAGGGGGTCTATGGCTACACCTTC.

The chain employs TRBV27 and TRBJ1-5; the D is unclear. Trimming pared 6 bases from V and 4 bases from J, leaving 13 bases between. The CDR3 has 14 amino acids. Germline CDR1 and CDR2: MNHEY and SMNVEV (reference sequence). The CDR3 sequence: CASSSGRKNQPQHF. In DNA form, the CDR3 reads TGTGCCAGCAGCTCCGGACGGAAGAATCAGCCCCAGCATTTT.

This clone appeared a single time. This rearrangement joins TRBV2 to TRBJ1-4; D perhaps matches TRBD1 (5 bases). Germline CDR1 and CDR2: SNHLY and FYNNEI. The CDR3 has 14 residues. V was clipped by 2 bases and J by 8 bases, with 12 bases between them. CDR3 nucleotide sequence: TGTGCCAGCAGTGAACCGGCAGGGAGCGAAAAACTGTTTTTT. It specifies CASSEPAGSEKLFF. Full variable domain (remainder filled in from reference TRBV2 and TRBJ1-4): EPEVTQTPSHQVTQMGQEVILRCVPISNHLYFYWYRQILGQKVEFLVSFYNNEISEKSEIFDDQFSVERPDGSNFTLKIRSTKLEDSAMYFCASSEPAGSEKLFFGSGTQLSVL.

V gene TRBV2 combines with J gene TRBJ2-2; D gene unclear. The germline CDR1 and CDR2 sequences are SNHLY and FYNNEI. The CDR3 extends over 11 amino acids. V was clipped by 2 bases and J by 7 bases, with 2 bases between them. As DNA, the CDR3 is TGTGCCAGCAGTGAAAACGGGGAGCTGTTTTTT. This translates into CASSENGELFF.

The chain is built from TRBV29-1 and TRBJ1-4; 9 bases line up with TRBD1. Per the germline V gene, CDR1 is SQVTM and CDR2 is ANQGSEA. J lost 8 bases, V lost 4 bases, and 11 bases had no gene match. The CDR3 runs 15 residues. CDR3 loop: CSVGGQGAFREKLFF. The DNA for the CDR3 is TGCAGCGTTGGGGGACAGGGTGCCTTTAGAGAAAAACTGTTTTTT.

The chain has TRBV18 and TRBJ2-3; no reliable D call. Germline CDR1 reads KGHSH; CDR2 reads LQKENI. CDR3 length equals 15 residues. V dropped 1 base and J dropped 4 bases, with 12 bases sitting between them. In nucleotides, the CDR3 is TGTGCCAGCTCACCACGAGCGCCACCATCAGATACGCAGTATTTT. It is translated as CASSPRAPPSDTQYF.

This rearrangement joins TRBV5-5 to TRBJ2-1; D is uncertain. The germline CDR1 and CDR2 sequences are SGHKS and YYEKEE (reference sequence). Trimming pared 3 bases from V and 0 bases from J, leaving 10 bases between. This CDR3 is 15 amino acids long. This chain's CDR3 is CASSSDWISYNEQFF. In DNA form, the CDR3 reads TGTGCCAGCAGCTCCGACTGGATCTCCTACAATGAGCAGTTCTTC.

The gene calls are TRBV7-9 and TRBJ2-7; 10 bases map to TRBD1. Germline CDR1 reads SEHNR; CDR2 reads FQNEAQ (reference sequence). The CDR3 has 15 residues. V was pared by 5 bases and J by 2 bases, with 6 bases of the junction left unmatched. The CDR3 sequence: CASSPRTGGTYEQYF. The CDR3 DNA is TGTGCCAGCAGCCCCCGGACAGGGGGAACCTACGAGCAGTACTTC.

This rearrangement joins TRBV5-8 to TRBJ1-2, with no clear D. V lost 4 bases, J lost 5 bases, and 9 bases lay in between. Per the germline V gene, CDR1 is SGHTS and CDR2 is YDEGEE. The CDR3 covers 12 residues. The CDR3 DNA reads as TGTGCCAGCAGCGTCCCGAATTATGGCTACACCTTC. It yields the protein CASSVPNYGYTF.